This T cell receptor beta chain was captured by sequencing in a study of blood T cell repertoires in COVID-19. Across the study: COVID-19 samples, acute and convalescent, were from the United States, Italy and Spain. The cDNA or gDNA used as material had been derived from T cells, B-cell-depleted T cells, or PBMCs.

The germline CDR1 and CDR2 sequences are SEHNR and FQNEAQ (reference sequence). J was trimmed by 7 bases and V by 4 bases; bases with no gene match: 7. CDR3 length: 14 residues. In the original analysis: It was from reference gene primer amplification that nucleated cell counts were estimated. Repertoires were generated with immunoSEQ multiplex PCR, while TCRdb's copy carries only in-frame clones and drops some. V and J calls and clone size follow that table, whereas D and trimming were derived from the DNA. Altogether 140,000 to 150,000 clones are present, 80% being singletons, with the ten largest covering about 5%.

Sequenced input: peripheral blood. This sequence was found in a woman in her 50s with acute or convalescent COVID-19. The chain uses TRBV7-9 and TRBJ1-1, with 9 bases that match TRBD1. CDR3 amino acids: CASSSPQGADEAFF. DNA of the CDR3: TGTGCCAGCAGCTCTCCACAGGGGGCCGATGAAGCTTTCTTT.